The TCR beta chain under discussion was sequenced for a study of blood T cell repertoires in COVID-19. Turning to the study itself: Sites across the United States, Italy and Spain contributed samples from acute and convalescent COVID-19. PBMCs, B-cell-depleted T cells, or T cells provided the cDNA or gDNA that made up the material.

In the study's own analysis: The assay estimated nucleated cells by amplifying reference gene primers. Generated by immunoSEQ multiplex PCR, the TCRdb table keeps only in-frame clones and is missing some. V, J and clone size are taken as reported in that table, and D and trimming were inferred from the DNA itself. The sample includes about 58,000 clones, about four fifths of them seen just once. The germline CDR1 and CDR2 sequences are SEHNR and FQNEAQ (reference sequence). V shed 5 bases, J shed 4 bases, and the junction held 10 bases outside the gene matches. The CDR3 contains 15 residues. The sequence was collected from a human donor in a cohort sampled during active COVID-19. The J gene is TRBJ2-7, the V gene TRBV7-9; 8 bases map to TRBD1. The specimen sequenced was peripheral blood. CDR3 sequence: CASSPRDRRGYEQYF. Here the CDR3 DNA reads TGTGCCAGCAGCCCTAGGGACAGGCGAGGGTACGAGCAGTACTTC.